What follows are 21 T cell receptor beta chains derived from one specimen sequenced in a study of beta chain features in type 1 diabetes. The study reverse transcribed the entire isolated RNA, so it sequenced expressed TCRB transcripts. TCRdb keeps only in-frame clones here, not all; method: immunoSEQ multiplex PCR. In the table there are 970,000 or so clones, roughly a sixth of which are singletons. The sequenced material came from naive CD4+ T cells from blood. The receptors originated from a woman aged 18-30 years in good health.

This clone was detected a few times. CDR3 sequence reads: CATSTRSSTDTQYF. The DNA of the CDR3 is TGTGCCACCTCCACCCGCTCAAGCACAGATACGCAGTATTTT. The chain joins TRBV7-9 to TRBJ2-3, with unresolved D. V dropped 10 bases and J dropped 0 bases, with 14 bases sitting between them. This CDR3 has 14 amino acids. CDR1 is SEHNR and CDR2 is FQNEAQ in the germline V gene (reference sequence).

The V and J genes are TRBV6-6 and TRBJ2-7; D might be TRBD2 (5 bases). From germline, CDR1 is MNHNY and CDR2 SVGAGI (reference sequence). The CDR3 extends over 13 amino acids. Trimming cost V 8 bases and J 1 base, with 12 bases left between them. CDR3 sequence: CASHLSGSYEQYF. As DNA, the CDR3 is TGTGCCAGCCACCTCTCGGGGTCCTACGAGCAGTACTTC.

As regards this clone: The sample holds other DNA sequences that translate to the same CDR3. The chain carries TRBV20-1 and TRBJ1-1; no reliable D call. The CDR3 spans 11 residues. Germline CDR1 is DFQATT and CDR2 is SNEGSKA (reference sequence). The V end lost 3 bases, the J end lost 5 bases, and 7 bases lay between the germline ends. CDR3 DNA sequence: TGCAGTGCTAGGGGTCTAACTGAAGCTTTCTTT. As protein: CSARGLTEAFF.

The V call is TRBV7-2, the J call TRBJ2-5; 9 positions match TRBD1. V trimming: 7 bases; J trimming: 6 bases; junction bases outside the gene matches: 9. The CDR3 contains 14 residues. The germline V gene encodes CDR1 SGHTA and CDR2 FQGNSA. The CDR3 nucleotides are TGTGCCAGCAACCCGGACAGGGGTGGTCAGACCCAGTACTTC. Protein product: CASNPDRGGQTQYF.

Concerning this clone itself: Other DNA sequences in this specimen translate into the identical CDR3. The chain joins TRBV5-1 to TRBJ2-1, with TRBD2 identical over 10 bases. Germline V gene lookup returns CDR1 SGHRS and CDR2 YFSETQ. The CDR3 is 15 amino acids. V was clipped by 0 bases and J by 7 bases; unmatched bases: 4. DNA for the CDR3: TGCGCCAGCAGCTTGGCTAGCGGGAGAGCGAATGAGCAGTTCTTC. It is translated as CASSLASGRANEQFF.

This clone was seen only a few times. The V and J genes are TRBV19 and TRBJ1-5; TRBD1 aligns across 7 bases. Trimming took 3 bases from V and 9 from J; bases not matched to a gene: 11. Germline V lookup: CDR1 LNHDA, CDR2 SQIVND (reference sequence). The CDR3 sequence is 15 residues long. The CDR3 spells CASSIRQGSGLPQHF. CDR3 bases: TGTGCCAGTAGTATTCGACAGGGATCGGGTCTGCCCCAGCATTTT.

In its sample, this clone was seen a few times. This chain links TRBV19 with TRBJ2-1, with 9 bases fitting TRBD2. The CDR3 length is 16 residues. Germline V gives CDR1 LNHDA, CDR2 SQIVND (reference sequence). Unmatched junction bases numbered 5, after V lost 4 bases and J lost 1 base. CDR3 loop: CASSSEREASYNEQFF. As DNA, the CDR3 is TGTGCCAGTAGTAGCGAGCGGGAGGCGTCCTACAATGAGCAGTTCTTC.

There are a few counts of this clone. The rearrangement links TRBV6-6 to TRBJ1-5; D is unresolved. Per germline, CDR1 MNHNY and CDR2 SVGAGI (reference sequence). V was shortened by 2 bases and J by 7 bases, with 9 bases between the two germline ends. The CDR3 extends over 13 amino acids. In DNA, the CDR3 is TGTGCCAGCAGTTACATTTCGGGGCAGCCCCAGCATTTT. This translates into CASSYISGQPQHF.

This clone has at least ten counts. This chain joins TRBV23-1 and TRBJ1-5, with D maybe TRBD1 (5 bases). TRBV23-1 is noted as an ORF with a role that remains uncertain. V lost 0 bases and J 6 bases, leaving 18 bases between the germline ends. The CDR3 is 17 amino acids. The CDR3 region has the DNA TGCGCCAGCAGTCAATCCCACAGGACAAACATCGCTCAGCCCCAGCATTTT. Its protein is CASSQSHRTNIAQPQHF.

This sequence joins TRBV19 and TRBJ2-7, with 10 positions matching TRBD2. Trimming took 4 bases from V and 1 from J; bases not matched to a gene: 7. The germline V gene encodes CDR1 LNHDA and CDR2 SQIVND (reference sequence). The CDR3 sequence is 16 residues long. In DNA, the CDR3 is TGTGCCAGTAGTAGAGGACTAGCGGACGCGTCCTACGAGCAGTACTTC. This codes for CASSRGLADASYEQYF.

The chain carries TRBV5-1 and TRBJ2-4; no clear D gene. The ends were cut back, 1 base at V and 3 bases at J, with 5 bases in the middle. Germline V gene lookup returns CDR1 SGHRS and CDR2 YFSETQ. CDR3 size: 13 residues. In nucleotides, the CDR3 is TGCGCCAGCAGCTTGCTGGGCAAAAACATTCAGTACTTC. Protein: CASSLLGKNIQYF.

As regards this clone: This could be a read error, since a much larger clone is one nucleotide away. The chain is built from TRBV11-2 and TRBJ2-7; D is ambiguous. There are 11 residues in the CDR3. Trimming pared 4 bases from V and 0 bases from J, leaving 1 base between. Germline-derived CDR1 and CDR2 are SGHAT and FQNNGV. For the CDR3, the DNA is TGTGCCAGCAGCTACTCCTACGAGCAGTACTTC. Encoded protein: CASSYSYEQYF.

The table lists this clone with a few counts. The CDR3 spells CSVNARGLNTEAFF. In nucleotides, the CDR3 is TGCAGCGTAAACGCAAGGGGCTTGAACACTGAAGCTTTCTTT. The chain combines TRBV29-1 with TRBJ1-1; TRBD1 might be the D (5 bases). The CDR3 contains 14 residues. V lost 6 bases, J lost 0 bases, and 14 bases lay in between. From germline, CDR1 is SQVTM and CDR2 ANQGSEA.

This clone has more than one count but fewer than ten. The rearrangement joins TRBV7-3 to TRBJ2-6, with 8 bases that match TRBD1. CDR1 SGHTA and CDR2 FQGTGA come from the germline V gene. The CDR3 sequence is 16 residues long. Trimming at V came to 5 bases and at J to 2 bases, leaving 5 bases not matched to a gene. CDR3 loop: CASSRQGSAGANVLTF. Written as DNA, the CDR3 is TGTGCCAGCAGCAGACAGGGGTCCGCTGGGGCCAACGTCCTGACTTTC.

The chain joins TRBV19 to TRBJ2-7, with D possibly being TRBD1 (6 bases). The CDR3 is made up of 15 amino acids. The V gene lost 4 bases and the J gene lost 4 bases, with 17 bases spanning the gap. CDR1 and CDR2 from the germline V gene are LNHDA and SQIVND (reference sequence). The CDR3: CASSRAGTRSYEQYF. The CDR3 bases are TGTGCCAGTAGTAGAGCCGGGACACGTTCTTACGAGCAGTACTTC. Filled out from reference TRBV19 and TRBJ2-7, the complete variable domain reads DGGITQSPKYLFRKEGQNVTLSCEQNLNHDAMYWYRQDPGQGLRLIYYSQIVNDFQKGDIAEGYSVSREKKESFPLTVTSAQKNPTAFYLCASSRAGTRSYEQYFGPGTRLTVT.

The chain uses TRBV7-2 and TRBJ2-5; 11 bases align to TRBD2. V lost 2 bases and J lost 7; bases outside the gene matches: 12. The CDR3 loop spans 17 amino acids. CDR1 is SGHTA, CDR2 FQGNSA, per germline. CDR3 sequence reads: CASSLWWRTSGQLTQYF. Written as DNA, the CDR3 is TGTGCCAGCAGCTTATGGTGGCGGACTAGCGGGCAACTGACCCAGTACTTC.

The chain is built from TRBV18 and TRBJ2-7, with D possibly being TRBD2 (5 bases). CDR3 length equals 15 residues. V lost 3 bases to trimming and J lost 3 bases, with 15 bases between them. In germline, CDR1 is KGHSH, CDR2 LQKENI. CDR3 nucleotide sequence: TGTGCCAGCTCACCCGACGGGAACAGCCTCTACGAGCAGTACTTC. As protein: CASSPDGNSLYEQYF. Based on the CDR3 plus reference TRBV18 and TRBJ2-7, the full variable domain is NAGVMQNPRHLVRRRGQEARLRCSPMKGHSHVYWYRQLPEEGLKFMVYLQKENIIDESGMPKERFSAEFPKEGPSILRIQQVVRGDSAAYFCASSPDGNSLYEQYFGPGTRLTVT.

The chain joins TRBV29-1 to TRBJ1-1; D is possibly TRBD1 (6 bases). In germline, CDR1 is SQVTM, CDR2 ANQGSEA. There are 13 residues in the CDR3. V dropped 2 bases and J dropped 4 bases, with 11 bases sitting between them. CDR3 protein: CSVERGQATEAFF. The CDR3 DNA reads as TGCAGCGTTGAACGGGGGCAAGCCACTGAAGCTTTCTTT.

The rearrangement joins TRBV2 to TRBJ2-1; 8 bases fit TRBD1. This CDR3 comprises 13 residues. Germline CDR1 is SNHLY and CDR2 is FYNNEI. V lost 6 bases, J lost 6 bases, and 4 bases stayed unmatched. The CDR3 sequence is CASRDRAGNEQFF. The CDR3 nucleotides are TGTGCCAGCAGGGACAGGGCGGGCAATGAGCAGTTCTTC.

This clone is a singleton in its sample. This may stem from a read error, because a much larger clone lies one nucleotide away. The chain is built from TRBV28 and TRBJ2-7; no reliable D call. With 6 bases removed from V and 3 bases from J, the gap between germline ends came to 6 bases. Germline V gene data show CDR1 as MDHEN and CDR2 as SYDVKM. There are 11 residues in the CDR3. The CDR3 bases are TGTGCCAGCAGCCAAGGCTACGAGCAGTACTTC. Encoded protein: CASSQGYEQYF.

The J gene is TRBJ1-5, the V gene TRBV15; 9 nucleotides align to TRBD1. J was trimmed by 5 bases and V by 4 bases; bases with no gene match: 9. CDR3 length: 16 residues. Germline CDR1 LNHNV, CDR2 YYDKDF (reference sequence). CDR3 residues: CATSKHWDRADQPQHF. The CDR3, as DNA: TGTGCCACCAGCAAACACTGGGACAGGGCCGATCAGCCCCAGCATTTT. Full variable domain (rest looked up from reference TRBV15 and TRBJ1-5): DAMVIQNPRYQVTQFGKPVTLSCSQTLNHNVMYWYQQKSSQAPKLLFHYYDKDFNNEADTPDNFQSRRPNTSFCFLDIRSPGLGDTAMYLCATSKHWDRADQPQHFGDGTRLSIL.